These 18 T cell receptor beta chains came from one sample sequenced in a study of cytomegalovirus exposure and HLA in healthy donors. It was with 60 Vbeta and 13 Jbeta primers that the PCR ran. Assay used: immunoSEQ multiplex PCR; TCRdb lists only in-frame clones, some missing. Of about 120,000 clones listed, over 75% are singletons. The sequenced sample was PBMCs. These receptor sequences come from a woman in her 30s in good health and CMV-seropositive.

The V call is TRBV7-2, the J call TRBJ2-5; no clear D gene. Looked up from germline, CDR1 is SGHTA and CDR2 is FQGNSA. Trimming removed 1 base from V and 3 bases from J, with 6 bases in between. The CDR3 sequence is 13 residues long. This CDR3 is CASSLDKKETQYF. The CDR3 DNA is TGTGCCAGCAGCTTAGACAAGAAAGAGACCCAGTACTTC.

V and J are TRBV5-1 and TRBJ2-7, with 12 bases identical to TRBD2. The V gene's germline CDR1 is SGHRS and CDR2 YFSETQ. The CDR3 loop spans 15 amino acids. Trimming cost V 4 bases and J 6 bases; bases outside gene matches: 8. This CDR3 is CASSPRLAGEVEQYF. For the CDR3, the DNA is TGCGCCAGCAGCCCCAGACTAGCGGGAGAGGTCGAGCAGTACTTC.

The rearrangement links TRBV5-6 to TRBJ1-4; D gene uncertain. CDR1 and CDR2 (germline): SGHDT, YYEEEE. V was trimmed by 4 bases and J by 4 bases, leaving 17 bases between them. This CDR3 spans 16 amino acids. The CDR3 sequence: CASSQLSAGYNEKLFF. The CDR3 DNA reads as TGTGCCAGCAGCCAATTAAGTGCAGGTTATAATGAAAAACTGTTTTTT.

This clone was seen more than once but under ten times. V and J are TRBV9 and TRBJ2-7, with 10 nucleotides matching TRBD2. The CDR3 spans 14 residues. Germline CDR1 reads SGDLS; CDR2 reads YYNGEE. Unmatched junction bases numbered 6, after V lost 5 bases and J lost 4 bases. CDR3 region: CASSRSGGTYEQYF. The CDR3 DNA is TGTGCCAGCAGTCGTAGCGGGGGGACTTACGAGCAGTACTTC. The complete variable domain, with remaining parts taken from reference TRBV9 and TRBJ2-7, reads DSGVTQTPKHLITATGQRVTLRCSPRSGDLSVYWYQQSLDQGLQFLIQYYNGEERAKGNILERFSAQQFPDLHSELNLSSLELGDSALYFCASSRSGGTYEQYFGPGTRLTVT.

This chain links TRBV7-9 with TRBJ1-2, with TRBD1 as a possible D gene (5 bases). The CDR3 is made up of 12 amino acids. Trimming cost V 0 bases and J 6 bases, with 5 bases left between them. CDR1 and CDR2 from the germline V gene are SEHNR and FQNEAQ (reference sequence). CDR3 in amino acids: CASSLARDGYTF. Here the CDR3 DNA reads TGTGCCAGCAGCTTAGCCAGGGATGGCTACACCTTC. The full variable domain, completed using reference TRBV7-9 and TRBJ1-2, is DTGVSQNPRHKITKRGQNVTFRCDPISEHNRLYWYRQTLGQGPEFLTYFQNEAQLEKSRLLSDRFSAERPKGSFSTLEIQRTEQGDSAMYLCASSLARDGYTFGSGTRLTVV.

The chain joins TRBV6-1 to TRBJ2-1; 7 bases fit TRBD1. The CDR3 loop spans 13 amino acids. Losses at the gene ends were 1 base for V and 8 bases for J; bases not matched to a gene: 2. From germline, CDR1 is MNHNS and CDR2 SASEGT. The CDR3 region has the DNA TGTGCCAGCAGTGAAGACAGGGGAGATGAGCAGTTCTTC. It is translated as CASSEDRGDEQFF.

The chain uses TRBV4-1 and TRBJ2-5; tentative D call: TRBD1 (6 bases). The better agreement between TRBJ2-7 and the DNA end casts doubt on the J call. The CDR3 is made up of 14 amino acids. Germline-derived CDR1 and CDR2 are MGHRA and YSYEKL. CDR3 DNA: TGCGCCAGCAGCCAATTGGGGGCCTCCTACGAGCAGTACTTC. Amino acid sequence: CASSQLGASYEQYF.

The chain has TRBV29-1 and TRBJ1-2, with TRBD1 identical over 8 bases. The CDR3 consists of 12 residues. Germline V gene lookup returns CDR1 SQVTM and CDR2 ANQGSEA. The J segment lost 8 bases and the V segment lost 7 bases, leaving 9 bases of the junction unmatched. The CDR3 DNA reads TGCAGCGCCGGACAGGGACGTGGAGGCTACACCTTC. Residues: CSAGQGRGGYTF.

The DNA of the CDR3 is TGTGCCAGCAGCGAACAAAGAAACACTGAAGCTTTCTTT. Its translation is CASSEQRNTEAFF. The chain has TRBV6-4 and TRBJ1-1; D remains unclear. Between the trimmed V and J ends, which lost 6 bases and 2 bases, there was a span of 10 bases. The CDR3 has 13 residues. CDR1 MRHNA and CDR2 SNTAGT come from the germline V gene.

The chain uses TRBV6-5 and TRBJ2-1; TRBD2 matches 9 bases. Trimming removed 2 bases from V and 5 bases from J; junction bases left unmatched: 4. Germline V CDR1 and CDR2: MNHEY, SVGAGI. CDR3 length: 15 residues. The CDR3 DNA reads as TGTGCCAGCAGTTACGCGCGGGAGGGGCACAATGAGCAGTTCTTC. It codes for CASSYAREGHNEQFF.

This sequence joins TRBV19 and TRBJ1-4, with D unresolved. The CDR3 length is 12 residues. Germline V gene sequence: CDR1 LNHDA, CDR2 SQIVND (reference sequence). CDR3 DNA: TGTGCTACGAGGCAGAAAAATGAAAAACTGTTTTTT. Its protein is CATRQKNEKLFF.

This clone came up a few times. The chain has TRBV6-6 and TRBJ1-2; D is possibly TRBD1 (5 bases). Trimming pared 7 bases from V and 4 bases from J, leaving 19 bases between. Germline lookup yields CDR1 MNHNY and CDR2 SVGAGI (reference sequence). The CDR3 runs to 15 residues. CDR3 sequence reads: CASTGAGQALYGYTF. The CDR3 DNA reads TGTGCCAGCACCGGAGCAGGACAAGCCCTCTATGGCTACACCTTC.

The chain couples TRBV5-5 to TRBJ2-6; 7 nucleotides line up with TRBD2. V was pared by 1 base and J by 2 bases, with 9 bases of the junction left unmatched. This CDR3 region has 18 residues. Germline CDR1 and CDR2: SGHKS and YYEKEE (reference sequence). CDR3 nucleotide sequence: TGTGCCAGCAGCTTGCGTGGCCTAGCGGTTACTGGGGCCAACGTCCTGACTTTC. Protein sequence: CASSLRGLAVTGANVLTF.

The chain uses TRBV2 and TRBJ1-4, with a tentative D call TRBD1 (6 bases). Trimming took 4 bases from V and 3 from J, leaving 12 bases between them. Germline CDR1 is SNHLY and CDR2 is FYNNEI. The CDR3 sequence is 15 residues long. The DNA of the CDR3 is TGTGCCAGCAGTGGCCTAGGGGGGGCTAATGAAAAACTGTTTTTT. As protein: CASSGLGGANEKLFF.

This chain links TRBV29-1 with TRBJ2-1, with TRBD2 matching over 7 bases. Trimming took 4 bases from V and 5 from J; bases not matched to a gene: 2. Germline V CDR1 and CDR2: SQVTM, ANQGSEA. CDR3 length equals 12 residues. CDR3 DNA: TGCAGCGTTGGCGGGAGAAACAATGAGCAGTTCTTC. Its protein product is CSVGGRNNEQFF.

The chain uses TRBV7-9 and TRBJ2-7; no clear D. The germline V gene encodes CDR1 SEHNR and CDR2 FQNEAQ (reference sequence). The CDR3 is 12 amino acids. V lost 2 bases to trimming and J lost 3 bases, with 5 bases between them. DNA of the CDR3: TGTGCCAGCAGCTTACGAGGCTACGAGCAGTACTTC. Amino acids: CASSLRGYEQYF.

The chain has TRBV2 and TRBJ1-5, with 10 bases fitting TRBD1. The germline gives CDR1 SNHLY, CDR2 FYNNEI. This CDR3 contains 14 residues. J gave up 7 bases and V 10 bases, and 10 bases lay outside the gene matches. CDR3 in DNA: TGTGCCACCCAAGGGGACAGGGGTGTGCAGCCCCAGCATTTT. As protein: CATQGDRGVQPQHF.

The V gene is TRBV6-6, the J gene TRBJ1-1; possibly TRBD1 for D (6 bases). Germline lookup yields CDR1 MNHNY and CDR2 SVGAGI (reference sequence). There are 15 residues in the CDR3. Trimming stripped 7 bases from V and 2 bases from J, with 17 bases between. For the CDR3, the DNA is TGTGCCAGCAACACCCGGGACACCCTAAACACTGAAGCTTTCTTT. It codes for CASNTRDTLNTEAFF.